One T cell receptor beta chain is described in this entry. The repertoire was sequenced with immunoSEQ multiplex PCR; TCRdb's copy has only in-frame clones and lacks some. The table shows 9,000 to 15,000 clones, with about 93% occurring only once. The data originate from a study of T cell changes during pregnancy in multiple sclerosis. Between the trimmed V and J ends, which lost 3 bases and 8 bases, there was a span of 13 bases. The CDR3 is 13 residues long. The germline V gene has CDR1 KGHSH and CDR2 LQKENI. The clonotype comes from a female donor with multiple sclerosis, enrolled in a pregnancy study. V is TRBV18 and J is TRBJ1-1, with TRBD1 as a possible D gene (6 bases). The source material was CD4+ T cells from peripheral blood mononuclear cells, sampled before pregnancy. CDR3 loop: CASSPGAGGEAFF. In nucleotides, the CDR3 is TGTGCCAGCTCACCGGGGGCCGGTGGGGAAGCTTTCTTT.